A single sample is the source of the 14 T cell receptor beta chains below, sequenced in a study of read filtering for tumor transcriptome and immune sequencing. From 350 to 500 ng of RNA, a library with molecular barcoded alpha/delta and beta/gamma adaptors was made. TCRdb re-called the reads through MiXCR, storing one row per CDR3 protein. The sample carries about 28,000 distinct CDR3 sequences, roughly 14% recorded once. Sequenced sample: a population of CD138-negative cells sorted from bone marrow. The receptors were gathered from a donor aged 40 or over with multiple myeloma.

Concerning this clonotype itself: It may be a read error: a sequence one base away is much more abundant. This rearrangement joins TRBV10-3 to TRBJ2-1; TRBD2 aligns across 7 bases. Germline V gene lookup returns CDR1 ENHRY and CDR2 SYGVKD. After removal of 11 bases from V and 1 base from J, the junction contained 11 bases not matched to a gene. This CDR3 comprises 15 residues. CDR3 sequence (DNA): TGTGCCTCCGAAGGTAGCGGGCCTTCCTACAATGAGCAGTTCTTC. Protein: CASEGSGPSYNEQFF.

The sample holds many counts of this clonotype. V gene TRBV12-3 or TRBV12-4 combines with J gene TRBJ2-7, with TRBD1 identical over 8 bases. V trimming: 6 bases; J trimming: 1 base; junction bases outside the gene matches: 11. CDR3 length: 16 residues. The CDR3 bases are TGTGCCAGCAGCTCCGGCCACCGGGACAGGTCCTACGAGCAGTACTTC. It is translated as CASSSGHRDRSYEQYF.

The table lists this clonotype with many counts. With a far larger clone one base away, a read error is the likely cause. The J gene is TRBJ2-7, the V gene TRBV7-2; TRBD1 might be the D (6 bases). The CDR3 covers 13 residues. V lost 4 bases and J 7 bases, leaving 14 bases between the germline ends. Germline V CDR1 and CDR2: SGHTA, FQGNSA. For the CDR3, the DNA is TGTGCCAGCAGCTGGGACATTTACAATGAGCAGTACTTC. Translation: CASSWDIYNEQYF.

This clonotype showed up many times. The J gene is TRBJ2-2, the V gene TRBV7-2, with D maybe TRBD2 (6 bases). Looked up from germline, CDR1 is SGHTA and CDR2 is FQGNSA. The CDR3 is 16 residues long. Deletions cut 1 base from V and 2 bases from J, with 11 bases between. The CDR3 region is CASSLDSAGNTGELFF. The CDR3 bases are TGTGCCAGCAGCTTAGACTCGGCGGGAAACACCGGGGAGCTGTTTTTT.

Regarding this clonotype: An end of the junction differs from the germline gene, which may be a read error. The chain employs TRBV20-1 and TRBJ1-5, with D possibly matching TRBD1 (5 bases). Germline V lookup: CDR1 DFQATT, CDR2 SNEGSKA (reference sequence). This CDR3 is 15 amino acids long. The CDR3 loop reads CSAAYTDSPNRPQHF. In DNA form, the CDR3 reads TGCAGTGCTGCTTATACTGACAGCCCCAATCGGCCCCAGCATTTT.

This clonotype was detected a few times. One junction end does not reproduce the germline sequence, and a read error may be involved. This chain uses TRBV20-1 with TRBJ2-7; no reliable D call. The CDR3 covers 14 residues. Per the germline V gene, CDR1 is DFQATT and CDR2 is SNEGSKA (reference sequence). The CDR3 loop is CSAGLDGRSYGQYF. As DNA, the CDR3 is TGCAGTGCTGGTTTAGACGGGCGCTCCTACGGGCAGTACTTC.

There are many counts of this clonotype. The V and J genes are TRBV2 and TRBJ1-1; maybe TRBD1 (5 bases). Trimming left V 3 bases short and J 4 bases short, with 12 bases between. The length of the CDR3 is 14 residues. CDR1 and CDR2 from the germline V gene are SNHLY and FYNNEI. This CDR3 is CASSDFAGTTEAFF. CDR3 nucleotide sequence: TGTGCCAGCAGTGATTTTGCAGGGACCACTGAAGCTTTCTTT.

This clonotype was detected only a few times. The V gene is TRBV7-2, the J gene TRBJ2-7, with 7 nucleotides matching TRBD2. Germline CDR1 SGHTA, CDR2 FQGNSA. The CDR3 is made up of 14 amino acids. The V and J ends lost 4 bases and 4 bases, in that order; junction bases with no gene match: 7. CDR3 nucleotide sequence: TGTGCCAGCAGCTCCCCCGCGGGAGCTTACGAGCAGTACTTC. Translation gives CASSSPAGAYEQYF. Supplemented by reference TRBV7-2 and TRBJ2-7, the full variable domain reads GAGVSQSPSNKVTEKGKDVELRCDPISGHTALYWYRQSLGQGLEFLIYFQGNSAPDKSGLPSDRFSAERTGGSVSTLTIQRTQQEDSAVYLCASSSPAGAYEQYFGPGTRLTVT.

This clonotype was seen more than once but under ten times. A much larger clone lies one base from this, so it may be a read error. The V call is TRBV20-1, the J call TRBJ2-5, with a tentative D call TRBD1 (7 bases). This CDR3 region has 14 residues. With 7 bases removed from V and 5 bases from J, the gap between germline ends came to 20 bases. Germline CDR1 reads DFQATT; CDR2 reads SNEGSKA (reference sequence). CDR3 amino acids: CSVLGPGGQETQYF. The CDR3 DNA sequence: TGCAGTGTCCTTGGGCCAGGGGGGCAGGAGACCCAGTACTTC.

This clonotype was counted many times. The V and J genes are TRBV11-3 and TRBJ2-1; D assignment may be TRBD1 or TRBD2 (6 bases each). There are 15 residues in the CDR3. V lost 1 base and J 6 bases, leaving 13 bases between the germline ends. Germline assignment: CDR1 SGHNT and CDR2 YENEEA. The CDR3: CASSLAGANANEQFF. In DNA, the CDR3 is TGTGCCAGCAGCTTAGCGGGGGCCAACGCCAATGAGCAGTTCTTC.

Concerning this clonotype itself: A read error may be the cause here, since a much bigger clone is one base away. V gene TRBV18 combines with J gene TRBJ1-6; 7 bases are shared with TRBD1. CDR3 length: 17 amino acids. In germline, CDR1 is KGHSH, CDR2 LQKENI. The CDR3 bases are TGTGCCAGCACACCACAGGGGCCGCCAGCCGGTAATTCACCCCTCCACTTT. Its protein product is CASTPQGPPAGNSPLHF.

In this sample, this clonotype turned up many times. V usage is TRBV3-1 and J usage is TRBJ1-4; TRBD1 might be the D (5 bases). CDR3 length: 14 residues. Trimming pared 3 bases from V and 3 bases from J, leaving 8 bases between. Germline V lookup: CDR1 LGHDT, CDR2 YNNKEL (reference sequence). Written as DNA, the CDR3 is TGTGCCAGCAGCCAGTCCAGGGCTAATGAAAAACTGTTTTTT. It specifies CASSQSRANEKLFF.

The V and J genes are TRBV15 and TRBJ2-1; TRBD1 matches at 9 bases. The CDR3 consists of 17 residues. CDR1 and CDR2 from the germline V gene are LNHNV and YYDKDF (reference sequence). V gave up 1 base and J gave up 6 bases; unmatched junction bases: 10. For the CDR3, the DNA is TGTGCCACCAGCAGAGGGTCTAGGACAGGGGTTCCCAATGAGCAGTTCTTC. Encoded protein: CATSRGSRTGVPNEQFF.

This clonotype occurred many times. The V call is TRBV6-6, the J call TRBJ2-1, with 8 positions matching TRBD2. This CDR3 spans 18 amino acids. In germline, CDR1 is MNHNY, CDR2 SVGAGI (reference sequence). With 6 bases clipped from V and 4 bases from J, the junction kept 17 bases outside the gene matches. CDR3 coding DNA: TGTGCCAGCAGATCGGTAGCGGGACCCTTCATGGGGTACAATGAGCAGTTCTTC. Amino acids: CASRSVAGPFMGYNEQFF.